This TCR beta chain stems from a study of T cell repertoires in cytomegalovirus infection. At the level of the study: Signatures in public TCR beta sequences pointed to both CMV infection and matching HLA type.

Findings of the study overall: Across the ex vivo response, the dominant clonotypes were HLA-C-restricted CMV-specific TCR beta clonotypes. Summed public TCR beta family frequency identified CMV carriers bearing the relevant HLA.

This clonotype has more than one count but fewer than ten. Its cognate antigen is unknown. In TCRdb, the reads were re-called with MiXCR into one record per CDR3 protein. The table has 560,000 or so distinct CDR3 sequences, more than 15% seen once. Germline assignment: CDR1 DFQATT and CDR2 SNEGSKA (reference sequence). Trimming cost V 5 bases and J 12 bases, with 13 bases left between them. The CDR3 covers 10 residues. The chain is built from TRBV20-1 and TRBJ1-1; TRBD1 might be the D (5 bases). This clonotype was sampled from a human donor in good health (CMV status not recorded). Some clones in this sample may be carry-over from other donors' samples. What was sequenced was CD8+ T cells from PBMCs. The CDR3 spells CSAETVPPFF. CDR3 nucleotide sequence: TGCAGTGCTGAGACAGTCCCACCTTTCTTT.